A selection of T cell receptor beta chains follows, all from one sample in a study of T cells in Graves' hyperthyroidism and ophthalmopathy. A single record per CDR3 protein comes from TCRdb applying MiXCR to the multiplex PCR reads. The profile shows roughly 500,000 distinct CDR3 sequences, approximately 49% of them singletons. Material for sequencing was peripheral blood or thyroid tissue (not recorded which). The receptors originated from an adult woman with Graves' disease, either hyperthyroidism or ophthalmopathy (not recorded which). CDR3s include the opening cysteine and the closing phenylalanine or tryptophan. The D gene is left open where the match is weak. Some rows mark clone size as missing; the rest say once, few, many or name a class of expanded clone.

-	TRBJ1-5	-	TRBV15	TGTGCCACCAGCAGAGATGGTGGGAGCAATCAGCCCCAGCATTTT	CATSRDGGSNQPQHF
-	TRBJ2-7	few	TRBV20-1	TGCAGTGCTAGTACCCACTCCTACGAGCAGTACTTC	CSASTHSYEQYF
-	TRBJ2-7	-	TRBV7-3	TGTGCCTGGAGTAAAGGGAACTCCTACGAGCAGTACTTC	CAWSKGNSYEQYF
-	TRBJ2-5	-	TRBV10-3	TGTGCCAGCAGTGAACAGTCCGTAGCCCAGTACTTC	CASSEQSVAQYF
-	TRBJ1-2	many	TRBV25-1	TGTGCCAGCAGTGAAGGGCAGGGCAAAGACTATGGCTACACCTTC	CASSEGQGKDYGYTF
-	TRBJ2-7	few	TRBV7-9	TGTGCCAGCAGCTTACAGAAACCCTACGAGCAGTACTTC	CASSLQKPYEQYF
-	TRBJ1-5	many	TRBV20-1	TGCAGTGCTAGAGATTTCAGTAATCAGCCCCAGCATTTT	CSARDFSNQPQHF
TRBD1	TRBJ2-5	many	TRBV10-3	TGTGCCATCAGTGAGACCAGGACAGGGAAAGAGACCCAGTACTTC	CAISETRTGKETQYF
TRBD2	TRBJ2-7	few	TRBV4-2	TGTGCCAGCAGCCCAAGGACTAGCGGGAGCCGATTGAGCTCCTACGAGCAGTACTTC	CASSPRTSGSRLSSYEQYF
-	TRBJ1-1	once	TRBV9	TGTGCCAGCAGCGTAGGTCCCATTGGGGGTGCTGAAGCTTTCTTT	CASSVGPIGGAEAFF
-	TRBJ2-7	-	TRBV5-1	TGCGCCAGCAGCGGGGGCCACGTCTCCTACGAGCAGTACTTC	CASSGGHVSYEQYF
-	TRBJ1-2	many	TRBV4-2	TGTGCCAGCAGCCCAGGCGGGGGACACTATGGCTACACCTTC	CASSPGGGHYGYTF
TRBD2	TRBJ2-7	-	TRBV2	TGTGCCAGCAGTGGGGGAGGGAACTCCTACGAGCAGTACTTC	CASSGGGNSYEQYF
TRBD1	TRBJ2-3	-	TRBV19	TGTGCCAGTAGTCCACCGGACAGGTACACAGATACGCAGTATTTT	CASSPPDRYTDTQYF
-	TRBJ2-5	-	TRBV25-1	TGTGCCAGCAGTTTACTTCGGGGGACCCAGTACTTC	CASSLLRGTQYF
TRBD1	TRBJ1-6	-	TRBV7-9	TGTGCCAGCAGCCACCGGGACAGGTATAATTCACCCCTCCACTTT	CASSHRDRYNSPLHF
-	TRBJ1-4	many	TRBV7-9	TGTGCCAGCAGTTCGGGCCCGGGGGTCGAAAAACTGTTTTTT	CASSSGPGVEKLFF
-	TRBJ1-1	few	TRBV2	TGTGCCATCAGTACCAGATCCCCGTGGTTTGAGGAGAACACTGAAGCTTTCTTT	CAISTRSPWFEENTEAFF
-	TRBJ2-5	many	TRBV20-1	TGCAGTGCTAGACGGGAGCGGCATCAAGAGACCCAGTACTTC	CSARRERHQETQYF
-	TRBJ1-1	-	TRBV25-1	TGTGCCAGCAGTGAAATGGGGTGGAACACTGAAGCTTTCTTT	CASSEMGWNTEAFF
-	TRBJ1-5	-	TRBV20-1	TGCAGTGCTACCAGGGTTGATCAGCCCCAGCATTTT	CSATRVDQPQHF
-	TRBJ1-2	-	TRBV2	TGTGCCAGCAGTTCGACCCCTTATGGCTACACCTTC	CASSSTPYGYTF
TRBD2	TRBJ2-7	-	TRBV29-1	TGCAGCGTGACCGCGGGACTAGGGGACTACGAGCAGTACTTC	CSVTAGLGDYEQYF
-	TRBJ1-1	many	TRBV11-2	TGTGCCAGCAGCTTAGTGGATACTGAAGCTTTCTTT	CASSLVDTEAFF
TRBD1	TRBJ2-7	-	TRBV28	TGTGCCACTCATGTGGGACAGGGCGAGCAGTACTTC	CATHVGQGEQYF
-	TRBJ2-3	-	TRBV2	TGTGCCAGCAGGCAGAGTGGGGGGAGGTCAGATACGCAGTATTTT	CASRQSGGRSDTQYF
-	TRBJ2-7	-	TRBV6-1	TGTGCCAGCGGTGTGGATTCTTTCGAGCAGTACTTC	CASGVDSFEQYF
TRBD1	TRBJ1-5	-	TRBV29-1	TGCAGCGTTACTATTGGGACAGGGAGCCAGCCCCAGCATTTT	CSVTIGTGSQPQHF
-	TRBJ1-4	-	TRBV10-3	TGTGCCATCGGGGGGTATGAAAAACTGTTTTTT	CAIGGYEKLFF
-	TRBJ2-5	-	TRBV25-1	TGTGCCAGCAGTGTGGGATGGAACCAAGAGTCCCAGTACTTC	CASSVGWNQESQYF
-	TRBJ2-7	once	TRBV20-1	TGCAGTGTTCATGGGCAGGGGGCGGGAGGATCAAATTACGAGCAGTACTTC	CSVHGQGAGGSNYEQYF
-	TRBJ1-1	-	TRBV7-8	TGTGCCAGCACCTTAGGGGGGGGGCCGGACACTGAAGCTTTCTTT	CASTLGGGPDTEAFF
-	TRBJ1-2	many	TRBV6-2/TRBV6-3	TGTGCCAGCAGTTATTTCGCCGGCTACACCTTC	CASSYFAGYTF
-	TRBJ1-6	few	TRBV10-3	TGTGCCATCAGTGAACGGGGGTATTATTCCTATAATTCACCCCTCCACTTT	CAISERGYYSYNSPLHF
-	TRBJ2-2	-	TRBV7-2	TGTGCCAGCAGCTTAGGTGGGGCTTTGAACACCGGGGAGCTGTTTTTT	CASSLGGALNTGELFF
TRBD2	TRBJ2-5	-	TRBV5-4	TGTGCCAGCAGCCTTAGCGGGATAAACTATGGACAAGAGACCCAGTACTTC	CASSLSGINYGQETQYF
-	TRBJ1-6	-	TRBV10-3	TGTGCCATCAGTGAGGCCCTCCACTTT	CAISEALHF